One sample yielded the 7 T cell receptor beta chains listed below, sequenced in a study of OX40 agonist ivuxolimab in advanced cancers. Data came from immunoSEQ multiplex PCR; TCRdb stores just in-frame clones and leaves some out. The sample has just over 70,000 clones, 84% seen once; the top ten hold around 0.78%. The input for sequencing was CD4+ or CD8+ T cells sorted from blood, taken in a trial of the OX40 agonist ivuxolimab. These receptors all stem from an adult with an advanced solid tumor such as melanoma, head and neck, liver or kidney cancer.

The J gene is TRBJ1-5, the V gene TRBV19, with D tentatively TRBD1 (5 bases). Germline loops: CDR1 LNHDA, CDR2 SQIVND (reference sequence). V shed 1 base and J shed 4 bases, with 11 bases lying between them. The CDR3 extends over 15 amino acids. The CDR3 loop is CASSIGREGNQPQHF. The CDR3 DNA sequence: TGTGCCAGTAGTATAGGGCGGGAGGGGAATCAGCCCCAGCATTTT.

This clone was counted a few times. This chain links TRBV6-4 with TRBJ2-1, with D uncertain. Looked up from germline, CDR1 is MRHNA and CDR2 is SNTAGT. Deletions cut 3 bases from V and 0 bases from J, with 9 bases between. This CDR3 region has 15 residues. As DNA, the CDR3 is TGTGCCAGCAGTGAAGGGCCCAGCTCCTACAATGAGCAGTTCTTC. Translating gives CASSEGPSSYNEQFF.

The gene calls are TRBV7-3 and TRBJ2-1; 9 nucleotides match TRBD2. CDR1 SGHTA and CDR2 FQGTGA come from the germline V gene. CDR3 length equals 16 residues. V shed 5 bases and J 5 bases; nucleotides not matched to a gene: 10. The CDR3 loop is CASSPPGGGENNEQFF. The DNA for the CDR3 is TGTGCCAGCAGCCCCCCCGGCGGGGGGGAAAACAATGAGCAGTTCTTC.

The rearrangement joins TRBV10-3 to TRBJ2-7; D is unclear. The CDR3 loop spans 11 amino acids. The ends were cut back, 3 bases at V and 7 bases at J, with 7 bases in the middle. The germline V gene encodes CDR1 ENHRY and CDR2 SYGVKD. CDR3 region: CAISEVGEQYF. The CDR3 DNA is TGTGCCATCAGTGAAGTGGGGGAGCAGTACTTC.

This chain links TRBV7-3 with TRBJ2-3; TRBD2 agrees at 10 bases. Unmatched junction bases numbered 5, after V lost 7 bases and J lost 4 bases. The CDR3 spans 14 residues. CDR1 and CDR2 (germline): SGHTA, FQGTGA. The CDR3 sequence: CASTSGSVADTQYF. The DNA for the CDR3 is TGTGCCAGCACTAGCGGGAGCGTCGCAGATACGCAGTATTTT.

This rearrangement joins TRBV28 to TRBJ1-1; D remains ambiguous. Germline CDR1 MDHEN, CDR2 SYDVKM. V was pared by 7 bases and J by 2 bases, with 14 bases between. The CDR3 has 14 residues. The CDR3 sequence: CASTIPGGNTEAFF. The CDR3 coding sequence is TGTGCCAGCACTATCCCCGGAGGAAACACTGAAGCTTTCTTT.

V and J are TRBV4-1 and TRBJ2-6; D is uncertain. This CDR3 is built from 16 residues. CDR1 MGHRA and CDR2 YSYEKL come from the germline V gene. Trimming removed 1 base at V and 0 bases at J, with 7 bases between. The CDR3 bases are TGCGCCAGCAGCCAAGTTAGGGTCTCTGGGGCCAACGTCCTGACTTTC. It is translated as CASSQVRVSGANVLTF.